One and the same sample provided the 20 T cell receptor beta chains below, sequenced in a study of cytomegalovirus exposure and HLA in healthy donors. In the PCR, 60 Vbeta and 13 Jbeta primers were used. Generated by immunoSEQ multiplex PCR, the TCRdb table keeps only in-frame clones and is missing some. The sample lists about 130,000 clones; around three quarters were seen once. The specimen was PBMCs. These receptors were collected from a female donor in good health and CMV-seronegative.

This clone has more than one count but fewer than ten. CDR3 nucleotide sequence: TGTGCCAGCAGTTACCGAGGGACTAGCGGGGGGGTCCTGGGGAGGGATGAGCAGTTCTTC. Protein sequence: CASSYRGTSGGVLGRDEQFF. The chain links TRBV27 to TRBJ2-1; 16 bases fit TRBD2. The V and J ends lost 4 bases and 8 bases, in that order; junction bases with no gene match: 17. From germline, CDR1 is MNHEY and CDR2 SMNVEV (reference sequence). The CDR3 runs to 20 residues.

The rearrangement links TRBV5-4 to TRBJ2-3; 9 bases fit TRBD2. CDR1 and CDR2 (germline): SGHNT, YYREEE (reference sequence). J gave up 0 bases and V 5 bases, and 4 bases lay outside the gene matches. The CDR3 spans 15 residues. The CDR3: CASSSTSGSTDTQYF. In nucleotides, the CDR3 is TGTGCCAGCAGTTCTACTAGCGGGAGCACAGATACGCAGTATTTT.

The J gene is TRBJ2-1, the V gene TRBV4-1; TRBD2 agrees at 10 bases. CDR1 and CDR2 (germline): MGHRA, YSYEKL. The CDR3 sequence is 15 residues long. The V gene end was trimmed by 4 bases and the J gene end by 7 bases; junction bases not matched to a gene: 7. CDR3 region: CASSRAGGLDNEQFF. DNA for the CDR3: TGCGCCAGCAGCCGAGCGGGGGGGCTGGATAATGAGCAGTTCTTC.

CDR3 sequence: CASSSGGGPYEQYF. The DNA for the CDR3 is TGTGCCAGCAGCTCCGGAGGAGGACCTTACGAGCAGTACTTC. The gene calls are TRBV5-4 and TRBJ2-7; D is perhaps TRBD2 (5 bases). From germline, CDR1 is SGHNT and CDR2 YYREEE (reference sequence). CDR3 length: 14 residues. Trimming stripped 3 bases from V and 4 bases from J, with 14 bases between.

In this sample, this clone turned up once. This chain links TRBV7-2 with TRBJ1-6, with TRBD1 identical over 8 bases. CDR3 size: 18 residues. With 5 bases clipped from V and 0 bases from J, the junction kept 9 bases outside the gene matches. Germline CDR1 SGHTA, CDR2 FQGNSA. The DNA of the CDR3 is TGTGCCAGCAGCCAGGGGGCCAAAAGGAGCTCCTATAATTCACCCCTCCACTTT. Encoded protein: CASSQGAKRSSYNSPLHF.

This clone has more than one count but fewer than ten. The chain recombines TRBV2 with TRBJ1-4; a weak D match, TRBD1 (6 bases). V was pared by 3 bases and J by 10 bases, with 15 bases between. The CDR3 loop spans 14 amino acids. CDR1 and CDR2 from the germline V gene are SNHLY and FYNNEI. This chain's CDR3 is CASSDSLGGGKLFF. Written as DNA, the CDR3 is TGTGCCAGCAGTGATAGCTTAGGGGGTGGAAAACTGTTTTTT.

The chain has TRBV7-6 and TRBJ2-7; no reliable D call. V lost 5 bases to trimming and J lost 9 bases, with 23 bases between them. The CDR3 is made up of 15 amino acids. Germline CDR1 is SGHVS and CDR2 is FNYEAQ. The chain's CDR3 is CASSAGRGPIGAQYF. The CDR3 region has the DNA TGTGCCAGCAGCGCCGGAAGAGGCCCGATCGGCGCGCAGTACTTC.

The chain couples TRBV5-5 to TRBJ2-2; D might be TRBD1 (7 bases). The CDR3 is 15 residues long. CDR1 and CDR2 from the germline V gene are SGHKS and YYEKEE (reference sequence). The V gene lost 0 bases and the J gene lost 8 bases, with 14 bases spanning the gap. CDR3: CASSLVEGARGELFF. The CDR3 DNA reads as TGTGCCAGCAGCTTGGTGGAGGGGGCTAGGGGGGAGCTGTTTTTT. The complete variable domain, with remaining parts taken from reference TRBV5-5 and TRBJ2-2, reads DAGVTQSPTHLIKTRGQQVTLRCSPISGHKSVSWYQQVLGQGPQFIFQYYEKEERGRGNFPDRFSARQFPNYSSELNVNALLLGDSALYLCASSLVEGARGELFFGEGSRLTVL.

The V call is TRBV23-1, the J call TRBJ2-7, with D unresolved. TRBV23-1 is noted as an ORF with a role that remains uncertain. The CDR3 runs to 14 residues. Between the trimmed V and J ends, which lost 4 bases and 1 base, there was a span of 11 bases. In DNA form, the CDR3 reads TGCGCCAGCAGTCCCGACTGGATGTCCTACGAGCAGTACTTC. Its protein product is CASSPDWMSYEQYF.

The chain combines TRBV27 with TRBJ2-3, with 10 bases identical to TRBD2. Per the germline V gene, CDR1 is MNHEY and CDR2 is SMNVEV (reference sequence). Losses at the gene ends were 2 bases for V and 4 bases for J; bases not matched to a gene: 9. This CDR3 is built from 17 residues. DNA for the CDR3: TGTGCCAGCAGTTTAAGAGCGGGGGGGCCGTTGCCAGATACGCAGTATTTT. Translation gives CASSLRAGGPLPDTQYF.

In regard to this clone: At one end the junction does not follow the germline gene, possibly because of a read error. This chain uses TRBV7-9 with TRBJ2-1; 7 bases line up with TRBD2. The germline CDR1 and CDR2 sequences are SEHNR and FQNEAQ (reference sequence). The CDR3 contains 14 residues. The CDR3 is CSSSLVASGPVKFF. CDR3 DNA: TGTTCCAGCAGCTTAGTGGCTAGCGGACCCGTAAAGTTCTTC.

The chain has TRBV28 and TRBJ2-1; 10 positions match TRBD2. Germline V gene data show CDR1 as MDHEN and CDR2 as SYDVKM. V trimming: 5 bases; J trimming: 3 bases; junction bases outside the gene matches: 7. CDR3 size: 16 residues. This chain's CDR3 is CASSPNLAGVYNEQFF. The CDR3 DNA follows: TGTGCCAGCAGTCCTAACCTAGCGGGAGTCTACAATGAGCAGTTCTTC.

In this sample, this clone turned up once. The V call is TRBV20-1, the J call TRBJ2-1, with 7 bases matching TRBD2. The CDR3 consists of 11 residues. The V and J ends lost 5 bases and 9 bases, in that order; junction bases with no gene match: 4. CDR1 is DFQATT and CDR2 is SNEGSKA in the germline V gene (reference sequence). Written as DNA, the CDR3 is TGCAGTGCTCCAGCGGGATTTGAGCAGTTCTTC. Encoded protein: CSAPAGFEQFF.

The V call is TRBV18, the J call TRBJ2-2; 11 bases are shared with TRBD2. J lost 4 bases, V lost 4 bases, and 11 bases had no gene match. This CDR3 contains 18 residues. Germline CDR1 KGHSH, CDR2 LQKENI. CDR3 nucleotides: TGTGCCAGCTCACACCAGATCACTAGCGGGAGTAGCACCGGGGAGCTGTTTTTT. As protein: CASSHQITSGSSTGELFF.

The V call is TRBV5-4, the J call TRBJ2-7; 10 bases align to TRBD2. V trimming: 2 bases; J trimming: 1 base; junction bases outside the gene matches: 3. Germline-derived CDR1 and CDR2 are SGHNT and YYREEE (reference sequence). The CDR3 contains 15 residues. The CDR3 loop reads CASSFYSGRSYEQYF. CDR3 nucleotide sequence: TGTGCCAGCAGCTTTTATAGCGGGAGGTCCTACGAGCAGTACTTC.

The chain recombines TRBV5-1 with TRBJ1-4, with D unresolved. Germline V CDR1 and CDR2: SGHRS, YFSETQ. The CDR3 totals 15 residues. V lost 2 bases and J lost 3, with 11 bases in between. CDR3 amino acids: CASSFKRGANEKLFF. The CDR3 region has the DNA TGCGCCAGCAGCTTTAAGCGAGGAGCTAATGAAAAACTGTTTTTT.

The chain combines TRBV19 with TRBJ2-1; 9 nucleotides align to TRBD2. V lost 4 bases to trimming and J lost 0 bases; unmatched junction nucleotides: 13. The CDR3 covers 19 residues. Per germline, CDR1 LNHDA and CDR2 SQIVND (reference sequence). The CDR3 DNA is TGTGCCAGTAGTACACAAGAACCAGCGGGAGGCAGCTCCTACAATGAGCAGTTCTTC. Translating it yields CASSTQEPAGGSSYNEQFF.

V is TRBV2 and J is TRBJ1-5; the match to TRBD1 covers 8 bases. The CDR3 contains 15 residues. Unmatched junction bases numbered 7, after V lost 4 bases and J lost 5 bases. CDR1 is SNHLY, CDR2 FYNNEI, per germline. The CDR3 region is CASSAQGEGDQPQHF. CDR3 in DNA: TGTGCCAGCAGTGCACAGGGGGAGGGCGATCAGCCCCAGCATTTT.

The chain is built from TRBV7-8 and TRBJ2-7; 7 positions agree with TRBD2. From germline, CDR1 is SGHVS and CDR2 FQNEAQ. V lost 2 bases to trimming and J lost 0 bases; unmatched junction nucleotides: 4. The CDR3 has 15 amino acids. The CDR3 sequence is CASSLNGRSSYEQYF. DNA for the CDR3: TGTGCCAGCAGCTTAAACGGGAGGAGCTCCTACGAGCAGTACTTC.

This clone was recorded once. The chain couples TRBV4-1 to TRBJ2-7, with 8 bases aligning to TRBD2. V shed 0 bases, J shed 3 bases, and the junction held 7 bases outside the gene matches. Germline V gene data show CDR1 as MGHRA and CDR2 as YSYEKL. The CDR3 runs to 16 residues. The CDR3 reads CASSQDASGPYYEQYF. Here the CDR3 DNA reads TGCGCCAGCAGCCAAGACGCTAGCGGGCCGTACTACGAGCAGTACTTC.